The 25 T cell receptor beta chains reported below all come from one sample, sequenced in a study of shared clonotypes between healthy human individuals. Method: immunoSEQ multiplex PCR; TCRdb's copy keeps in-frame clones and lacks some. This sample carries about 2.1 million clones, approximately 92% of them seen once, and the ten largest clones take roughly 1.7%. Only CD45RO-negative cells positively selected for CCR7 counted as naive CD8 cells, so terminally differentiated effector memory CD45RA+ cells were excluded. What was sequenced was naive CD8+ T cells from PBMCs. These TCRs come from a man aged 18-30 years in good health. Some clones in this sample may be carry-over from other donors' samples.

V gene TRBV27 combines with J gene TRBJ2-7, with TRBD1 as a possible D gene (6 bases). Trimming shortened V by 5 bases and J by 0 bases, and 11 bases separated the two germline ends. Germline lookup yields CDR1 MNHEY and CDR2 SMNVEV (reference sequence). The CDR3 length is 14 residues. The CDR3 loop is CASSRTESSYEQYF. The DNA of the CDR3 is TGTGCCAGCAGTCGGACAGAGAGCTCCTACGAGCAGTACTTC.

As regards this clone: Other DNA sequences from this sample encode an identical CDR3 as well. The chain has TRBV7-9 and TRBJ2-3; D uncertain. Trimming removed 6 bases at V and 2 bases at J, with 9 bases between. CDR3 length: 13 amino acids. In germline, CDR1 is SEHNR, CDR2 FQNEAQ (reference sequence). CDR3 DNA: TGTGCCAGCAGACCCGGCCTCACAGATACGCAGTATTTT. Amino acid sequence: CASRPGLTDTQYF.

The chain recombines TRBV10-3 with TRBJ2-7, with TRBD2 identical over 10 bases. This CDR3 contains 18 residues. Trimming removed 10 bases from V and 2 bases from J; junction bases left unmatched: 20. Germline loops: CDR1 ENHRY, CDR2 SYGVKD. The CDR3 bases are TGTGCCACCCACCGGGGGGGACTAGCGAGCGCACTGACCTACGAGCAGTACTTC. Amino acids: CATHRGGLASALTYEQYF.

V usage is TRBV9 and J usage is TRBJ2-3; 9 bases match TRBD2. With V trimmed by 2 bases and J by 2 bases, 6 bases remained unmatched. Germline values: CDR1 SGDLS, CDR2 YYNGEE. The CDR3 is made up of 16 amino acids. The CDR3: CASSVPGTSLTDTQYF. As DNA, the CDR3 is TGTGCCAGCAGCGTCCCCGGGACTAGCCTCACAGATACGCAGTATTTT.

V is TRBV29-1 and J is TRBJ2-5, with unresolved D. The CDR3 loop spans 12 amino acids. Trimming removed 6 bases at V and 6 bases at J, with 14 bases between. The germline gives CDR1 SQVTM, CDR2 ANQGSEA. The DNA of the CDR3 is TGCAGCGTGGGAATATTGGGGAAGACCCAGTACTTC. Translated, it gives CSVGILGKTQYF.

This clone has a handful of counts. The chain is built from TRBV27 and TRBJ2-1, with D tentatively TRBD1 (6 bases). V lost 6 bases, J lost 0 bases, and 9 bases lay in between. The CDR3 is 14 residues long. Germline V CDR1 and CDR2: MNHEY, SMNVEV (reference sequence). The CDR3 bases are TGTGCCAGCAGGAGGGGGAGCTCCTACAATGAGCAGTTCTTC. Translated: CASRRGSSYNEQFF.

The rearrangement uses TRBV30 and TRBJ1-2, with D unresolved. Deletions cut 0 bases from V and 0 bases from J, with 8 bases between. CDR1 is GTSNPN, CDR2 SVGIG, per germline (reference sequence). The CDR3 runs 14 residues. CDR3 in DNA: TGTGCCTGGAGTGTGGCGAGAGCTAACTATGGCTACACCTTC. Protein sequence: CAWSVARANYGYTF.

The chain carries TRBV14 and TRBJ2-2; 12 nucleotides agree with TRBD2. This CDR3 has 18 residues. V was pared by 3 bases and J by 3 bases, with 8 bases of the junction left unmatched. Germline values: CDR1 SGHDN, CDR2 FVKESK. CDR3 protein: CASSQLGLAGRDTGELFF. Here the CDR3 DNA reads TGTGCCAGCAGCCAGTTGGGACTAGCGGGCCGAGACACCGGGGAGCTGTTTTTT.

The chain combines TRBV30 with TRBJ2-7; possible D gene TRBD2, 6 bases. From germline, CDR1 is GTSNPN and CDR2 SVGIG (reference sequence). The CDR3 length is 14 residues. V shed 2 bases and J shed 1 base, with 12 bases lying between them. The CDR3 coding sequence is TGTGCCTGGAGTTTCCGGGGGACGTCCTACGAGCAGTACTTC. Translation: CAWSFRGTSYEQYF.

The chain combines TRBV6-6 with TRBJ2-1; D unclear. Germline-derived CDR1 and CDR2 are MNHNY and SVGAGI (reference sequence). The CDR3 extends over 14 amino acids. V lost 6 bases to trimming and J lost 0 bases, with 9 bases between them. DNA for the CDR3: TGTGCCAGCAGCACACCGAGCTCCTACAATGAGCAGTTCTTC. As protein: CASSTPSSYNEQFF.

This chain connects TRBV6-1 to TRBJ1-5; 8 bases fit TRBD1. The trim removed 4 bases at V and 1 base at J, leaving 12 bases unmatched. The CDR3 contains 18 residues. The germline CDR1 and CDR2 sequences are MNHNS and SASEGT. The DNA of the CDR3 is TGTGCCAGCAGTGGGCCCCTCAGGGGGCGTGTAAGCAATCAGCCCCAGCATTTT. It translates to CASSGPLRGRVSNQPQHF.

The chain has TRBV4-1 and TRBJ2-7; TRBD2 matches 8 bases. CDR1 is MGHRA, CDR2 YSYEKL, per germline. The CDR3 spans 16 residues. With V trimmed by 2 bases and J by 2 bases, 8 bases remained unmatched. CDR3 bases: TGCGCCAGCAGCCAAAGGGCTAGCGGGTGGGCCTACGAGCAGTACTTC. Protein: CASSQRASGWAYEQYF.

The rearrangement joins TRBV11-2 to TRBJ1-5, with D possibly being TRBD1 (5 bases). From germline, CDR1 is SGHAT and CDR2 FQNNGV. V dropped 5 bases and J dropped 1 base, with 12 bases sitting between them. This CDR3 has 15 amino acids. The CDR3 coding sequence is TGTGCCAGCAGCCCGACGGGACTAAGCAATCAGCCCCAGCATTTT. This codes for CASSPTGLSNQPQHF.

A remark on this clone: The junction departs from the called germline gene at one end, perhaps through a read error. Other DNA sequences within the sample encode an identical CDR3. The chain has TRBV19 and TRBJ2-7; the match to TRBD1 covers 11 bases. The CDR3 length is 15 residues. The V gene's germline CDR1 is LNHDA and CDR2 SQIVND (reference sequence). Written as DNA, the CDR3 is TGTGCCAGTAGCATAGGGACAGGGGGCTCCTACGAGCAGTACTTC. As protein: CASSIGTGGSYEQYF.

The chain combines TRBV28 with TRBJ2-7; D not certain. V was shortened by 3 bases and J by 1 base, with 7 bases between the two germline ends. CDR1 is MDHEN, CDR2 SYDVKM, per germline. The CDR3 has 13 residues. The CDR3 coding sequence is TGTGCCAGCAGTTTGATCGCATCCTACGAGCAGTACTTC. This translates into CASSLIASYEQYF.

Here the CDR3 reads CASSLPLEGPPYEQYF. Here the CDR3 DNA reads TGTGCCAGCAGTTTACCCCTGGAAGGGCCACCGTACGAGCAGTACTTC. This sequence joins TRBV28 and TRBJ2-7, with D uncertain. The CDR3 covers 16 residues. The V gene's germline CDR1 is MDHEN and CDR2 SYDVKM. The V end was cut by 2 bases, the J end by 4 bases, with 18 bases between.

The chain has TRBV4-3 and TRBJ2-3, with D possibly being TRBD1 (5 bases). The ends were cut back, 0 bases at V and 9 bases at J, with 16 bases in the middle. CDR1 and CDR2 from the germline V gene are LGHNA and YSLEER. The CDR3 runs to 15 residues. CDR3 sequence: CASSQDPSGRATQYF. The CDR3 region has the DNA TGCGCCAGCAGCCAAGATCCTAGTGGCAGGGCGACGCAGTATTTT.

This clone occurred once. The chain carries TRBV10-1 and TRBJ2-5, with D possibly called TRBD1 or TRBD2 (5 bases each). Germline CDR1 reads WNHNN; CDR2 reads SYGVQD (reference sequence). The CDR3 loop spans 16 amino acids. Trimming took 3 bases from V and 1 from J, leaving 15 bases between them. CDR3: CASSEGWGPGQETQYF. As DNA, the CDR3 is TGCGCCAGCAGTGAAGGTTGGGGACCGGGCCAAGAGACCCAGTACTTC.

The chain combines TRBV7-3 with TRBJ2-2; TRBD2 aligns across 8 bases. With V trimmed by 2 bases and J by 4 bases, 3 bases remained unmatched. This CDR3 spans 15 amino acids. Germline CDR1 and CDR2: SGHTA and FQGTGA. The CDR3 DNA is TGTGCCAGCAGCTTAGTGGCGGGAGGCACCGGGGAGCTGTTTTTT. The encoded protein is CASSLVAGGTGELFF.

This CDR3 is CASRPPDKSAETQYF. DNA for the CDR3: TGTGCCAGCCGGCCTCCGGACAAATCGGCAGAGACCCAGTACTTC. The chain carries TRBV25-1 and TRBJ2-5; D may be TRBD1 (5 bases). The CDR3 sequence is 15 residues long. From germline, CDR1 is MGHDK and CDR2 SYGVNS. Deletions cut 8 bases from V and 4 bases from J, with 20 bases between.

The CDR3 reads CASTGLANTGELFF. CDR3 nucleotides: TGTGCCAGCACAGGGCTAGCGAACACCGGGGAGCTGTTTTTT. The chain uses TRBV2 and TRBJ2-2, with D possibly being TRBD1 (5 bases). The CDR3 is made up of 14 amino acids. Per the germline V gene, CDR1 is SNHLY and CDR2 is FYNNEI. The ends were cut back, 7 bases at V and 0 bases at J, with 9 bases in the middle.

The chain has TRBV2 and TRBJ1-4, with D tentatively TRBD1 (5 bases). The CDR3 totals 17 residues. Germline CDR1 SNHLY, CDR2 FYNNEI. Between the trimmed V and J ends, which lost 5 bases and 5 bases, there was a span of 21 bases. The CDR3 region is CASSPYSSAGSNEKLFF. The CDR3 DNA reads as TGTGCCAGCAGTCCCTATTCCTCGGCAGGGTCGAATGAAAAACTGTTTTTT.

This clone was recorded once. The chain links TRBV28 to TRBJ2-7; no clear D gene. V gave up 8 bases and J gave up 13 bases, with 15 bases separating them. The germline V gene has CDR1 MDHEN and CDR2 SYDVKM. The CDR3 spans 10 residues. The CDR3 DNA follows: TGTGCCAGCGGTGGGCCTCGGGCCTACTTC. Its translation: CASGGPRAYF.

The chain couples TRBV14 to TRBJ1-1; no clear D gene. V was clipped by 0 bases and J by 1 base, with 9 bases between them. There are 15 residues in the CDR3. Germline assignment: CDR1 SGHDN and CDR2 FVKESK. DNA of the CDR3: TGTGCCAGCAGCCAAGATCGTGGCAGGAACACTGAAGCTTTCTTT. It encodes CASSQDRGRNTEAFF.

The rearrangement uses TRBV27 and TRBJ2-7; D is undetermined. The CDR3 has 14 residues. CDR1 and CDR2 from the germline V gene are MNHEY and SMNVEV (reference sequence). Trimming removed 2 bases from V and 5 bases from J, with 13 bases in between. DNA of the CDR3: TGTGCCAGCAGTTTAGGGCCGACCCTTAACGAGCAGTACTTC. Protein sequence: CASSLGPTLNEQYF.